The clone carrying this T cell receptor beta chain has ten or more counts. Antigen unknown. These data originate in a study of Graves' ophthalmopathy and Graves' hyperthyroidism. The study's findings and limits: Detection in blood was also observed for most expanded thyroid clonotypes above 0.001 frequency. Sensitivity reached about 70% and specificity more than 72% when the model predicted ophthalmopathy progression.

Uncontrolled infections, pregnancy, lactation or other autoimmune diseases led to patient exclusion. The PBMCs were taken from over 9.5 ml of fresh peripheral blood. Amplification of TCR beta CDR3 regions used RNA transcripts. Scientists carried out first-round RT-PCR using HTBI primers and then a second-round multiplex PCR. Via MiXCR, TCRdb re-called the multiplex PCR reads, giving one row per CDR3 protein. The sample has hundreds of thousands of distinct CDR3 sequences; around a fifth are singletons. The J segment lost 3 bases and the V segment lost 5 bases, leaving 13 bases of the junction unmatched. The CDR3 consists of 16 residues. The germline CDR1 and CDR2 sequences are SGHAT and FQNNGV.

Input material: peripheral blood. This receptor was taken from a woman younger than 30 with stable Graves' hyperthyroidism. The chain has TRBV11-2 and TRBJ2-7, with 7 bases lining up with TRBD1. DNA for the CDR3: TGTGCCAGCAGCCCACCATCGGGGACAGTCTACTACGAGCAGTACTTC. Translation gives CASSPPSGTVYYEQYF.